Each of the 2 T cell receptor beta chains below was sequenced from the same sample in a study of blood T cell repertoires in COVID-19. TCRdb keeps only in-frame clones here, not all; method: immunoSEQ multiplex PCR. The table has 130,000 or so clones, roughly four fifths seen once. Sequencing input: PBMCs or T cells enriched from blood (not recorded which). The source is a man aged 45-60 years who had recovered from COVID-19.

The chain joins TRBV7-3 to TRBJ1-6, with TRBD1 identical over 8 bases. Germline CDR1 SGHTA, CDR2 FQGTGA. With V trimmed by 4 bases and J by 5 bases, 4 bases remained unmatched. The CDR3 covers 15 residues. Here the CDR3 reads CASSSRTGNNSPLHF. In DNA form, the CDR3 reads TGTGCCAGCAGCTCCCGGACAGGGAATAATTCACCCCTCCACTTT.

This clone came up a few times. V is TRBV28 and J is TRBJ2-3; the D gene is possibly TRBD2 (6 bases). This CDR3 is 15 amino acids long. Germline loops: CDR1 MDHEN, CDR2 SYDVKM. The V end lost 8 bases, the J end lost 0 bases, and 15 bases lay between the germline ends. The CDR3 sequence: CASGVPGLSTDTQYF. The CDR3, as DNA: TGTGCCAGCGGAGTCCCGGGACTTAGCACAGATACGCAGTATTTT.